A selection of T cell receptor beta chains follows, all from one sample in a study of blood T cell repertoires in COVID-19. Data came from immunoSEQ multiplex PCR; TCRdb stores just in-frame clones and leaves some out. Of 150,000 to 200,000 clones in the sample, around 90% were seen once. Source material: PBMCs or T cells enriched from blood (not recorded which). Source of these receptors: a woman under 40 who had recovered from COVID-19. Both conserved end residues are part of each CDR3. Each record gives: CDR3 DNA, CDR3 protein, J gene, clone size, D gene, V gene. The D gene is left open where the match is weak. The listing skips clone size in some rows; elsewhere it reads once, few, many or a size class.

TGTGCCAGCAGCTATCAGGGGTGGGGCACTGAAGCTTTCTTT	CASSYQGWGTEAFF	TRBJ1-1	.	.	TRBV5-4
TGCAGCGTCGGTACTGAAGCTTTCTTT	CSVGTEAFF	TRBJ1-1	.	.	TRBV29-1
TGTGCCAGCAGCTTAAGAGGGTCGACCCAGTACTTC	CASSLRGSTQYF	TRBJ2-5	.	.	TRBV7-6
TGTGCCAGCACGAGGGTATCAAATGGCTACACCTTC	CASTRVSNGYTF	TRBJ1-2	.	.	TRBV2
TGTGCCAGTAGTATAAGCGGGGGCTTGCTGGACACTGAAGCTTTCTTT	CASSISGGLLDTEAFF	TRBJ1-1	few	.	TRBV19
TGTGCCAGCAGCAACGACAGGGGGTATGGTCAGCCCCAGCATTTT	CASSNDRGYGQPQHF	TRBJ1-5	.	TRBD1	TRBV6-5
TGCGCCAGCAGCTCTCGGGGTGCGTCTAACTATGGCTACACCTTC	CASSSRGASNYGYTF	TRBJ1-2	.	.	TRBV5-1
TGCGCCAGCAGCCCTGGGGGACAGGGTCAAGAAAAACTGTTTTTT	CASSPGGQGQEKLFF	TRBJ1-4	.	TRBD1	TRBV4-3
TGTGCCAGCAGCTTGGACAGAAATTCACCCCTCCACTTT	CASSLDRNSPLHF	TRBJ1-6	few	.	TRBV5-4
TGTGCCAGCAGCCCACAATCGCTGGAGCAGTACTTC	CASSPQSLEQYF	TRBJ2-7	.	.	TRBV7-3
TGTGCCAGTAGTACAGGGGCGGGCACAGATACGCAGTATTTT	CASSTGAGTDTQYF	TRBJ2-3	.	.	TRBV19
TGCAGCGTTGGGGACAGTCGTGAAGAAAAACTGTTTTTT	CSVGDSREEKLFF	TRBJ1-4	.	TRBD1	TRBV29-1
TGTGCTAGTGGCGGGAGGGGGGCCACTGAAGCTTTCTTT	CASGGRGATEAFF	TRBJ1-1	.	.	TRBV12-5
TGTGCCAGTACCCTCCGGGGGGCGGCGGGCAATCAGCCCCAGCATTTT	CASTLRGAAGNQPQHF	TRBJ1-5	.	.	TRBV19
TGTGCCAGCAGTCTCAGGGATCAGCCCCAGCATTTT	CASSLRDQPQHF	TRBJ1-5	.	.	TRBV12-3/TRBV12-4
TGTGCCAGCAGCTCATCCGGGACAGTCAGGGAGACCCAGTACTTC	CASSSSGTVRETQYF	TRBJ2-5	.	TRBD1	TRBV11-2
TGTGCCAGCAGCCTGGGGGAGGGGTCCTACGAGCAGTACTTC	CASSLGEGSYEQYF	TRBJ2-7	.	TRBD2	TRBV9
TGTGCCAGCAGCTCGATACAGGGGGGAAACACTGAAGCTTTCTTT	CASSSIQGGNTEAFF	TRBJ1-1	once	TRBD1	TRBV11-2